This T cell receptor (beta chain) emerged from a study of shared clonotypes between healthy human individuals. General study points: The sharing of approximately 4.6% of naive CD4 clonotypes was seen across several donors. Estimated richness was generally greater in naive than memory subsets.

Study donors comprised healthy, HIV-negative adults devoid of recent acute infection or vaccination. Libraries were prepared by immunoSEQ multiplex PCR; TCRdb keeps only in-frame clonotypes and omits some of them. Of about 990,000 clones in the sample, around three quarters were seen once. This clone came up a few times. What it recognizes is unknown. The TCR comes from a man aged 18 to 30 in good health. Some clones in this sample may be carry-over from other donors' samples. Input material: memory CD4+ T cells from PBMCs. The subset is: CD45RA-negative fraction.

The DNA of the CDR3 is TGTGCCAGCAGCCCGAGGGACTTTGGCTACACCTTC. It is translated as CASSPRDFGYTF. The gene calls are TRBV5-5 and TRBJ1-2; TRBD1 might be the D (5 bases). Trimming pared 4 bases from V and 7 bases from J, leaving 11 bases between. This CDR3 is 12 amino acids long. Germline values: CDR1 SGHKS, CDR2 YYEKEE (reference sequence).